This TCR beta chain was profiled in a study of CD8 T cells in ankylosing spondylitis. Whole-study results and caveats: Ankylosing spondylitis blood appeared to be characterized by a TCR beta motif of several highly homologous variants.

In TCRdb, the 5' RACE reads were re-called with MiXCR into one record per CDR3 protein. The sample records under 450,000 distinct CDR3 sequences, 17% being singletons. On this clonotype: The antigen remains undetermined.

The germline CDR1 and CDR2 sequences are MNHEY and SVGEGT. CDR3 length: 17 amino acids. The ends lost 0 bases at V and 5 bases at J; junction bases unmatched: 12. The sequence was collected from a male donor with ankylosing spondylitis. The rearrangement uses TRBV6-2 or TRBV6-3 and TRBJ1-1; 7 bases are a match to TRBD1. The sequencing input was blood, either unsorted or a sorted T cell fraction (not recorded which). The CDR3 sequence is CASSYSLFRGGATEAFF. Written as DNA, the CDR3 is TGTGCCAGCAGTTACTCGTTATTCCGAGGGGGCGCGACTGAAGCTTTCTTT.